This T cell receptor (beta chain) was identified in a study of blood T cell repertoires in COVID-19. About the study: The United States, Italy and Spain supplied acute and convalescent COVID-19 samples.

CDR1 SGHRS and CDR2 YFSETQ come from the germline V gene. V shed 2 bases, J shed 1 base, and the junction held 9 bases outside the gene matches. The CDR3 runs to 16 residues. This clone was detected only once. As handled by the study authors: Estimation of nucleated cell counts relied on the amplification of reference gene primers. Assay used: immunoSEQ multiplex PCR; TCRdb lists only in-frame clones, some missing. V and J calls and clone size are copied from that table; D and trimming were computed from the DNA. The table shows 150,000 to 200,000 clones, with just over 85% occurring only once. This receptor was obtained from a man aged 50 or older with active or convalescent COVID-19. The chain has TRBV5-1 and TRBJ2-7; 7 nucleotides match TRBD1. Sequencing was carried out using peripheral blood. CDR3 sequence: CASSLTPGTASYEQYF. The CDR3 DNA follows: TGCGCCAGCAGCTTAACCCCCGGGACAGCTTCCTACGAGCAGTACTTC.